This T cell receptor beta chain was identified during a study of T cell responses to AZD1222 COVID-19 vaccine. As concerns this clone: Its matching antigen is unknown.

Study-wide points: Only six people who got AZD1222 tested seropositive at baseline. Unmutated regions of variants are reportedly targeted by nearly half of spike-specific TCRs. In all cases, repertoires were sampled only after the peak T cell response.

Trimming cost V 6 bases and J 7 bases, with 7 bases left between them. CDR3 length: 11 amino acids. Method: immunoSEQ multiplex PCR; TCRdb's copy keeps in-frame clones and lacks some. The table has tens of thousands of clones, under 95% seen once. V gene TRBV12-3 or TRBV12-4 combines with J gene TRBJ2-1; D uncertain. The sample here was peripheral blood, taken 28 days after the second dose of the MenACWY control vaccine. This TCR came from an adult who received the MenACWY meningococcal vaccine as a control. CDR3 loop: CASSPENEQFF. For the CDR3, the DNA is TGTGCCAGCAGCCCAGAGAATGAGCAGTTCTTC.